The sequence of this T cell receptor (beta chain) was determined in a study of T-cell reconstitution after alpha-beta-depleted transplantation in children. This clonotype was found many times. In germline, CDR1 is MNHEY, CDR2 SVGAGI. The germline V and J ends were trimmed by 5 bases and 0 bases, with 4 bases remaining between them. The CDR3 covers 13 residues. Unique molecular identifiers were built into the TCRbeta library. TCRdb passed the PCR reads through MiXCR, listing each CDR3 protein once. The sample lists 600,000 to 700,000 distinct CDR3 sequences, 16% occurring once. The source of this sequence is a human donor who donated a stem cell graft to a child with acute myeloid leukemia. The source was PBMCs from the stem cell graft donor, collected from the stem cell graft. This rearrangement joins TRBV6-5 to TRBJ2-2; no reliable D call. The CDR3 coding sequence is TGTGCCAGCAGTACCTCGAACACCGGGGAGCTGTTTTTT. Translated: CASSTSNTGELFF.